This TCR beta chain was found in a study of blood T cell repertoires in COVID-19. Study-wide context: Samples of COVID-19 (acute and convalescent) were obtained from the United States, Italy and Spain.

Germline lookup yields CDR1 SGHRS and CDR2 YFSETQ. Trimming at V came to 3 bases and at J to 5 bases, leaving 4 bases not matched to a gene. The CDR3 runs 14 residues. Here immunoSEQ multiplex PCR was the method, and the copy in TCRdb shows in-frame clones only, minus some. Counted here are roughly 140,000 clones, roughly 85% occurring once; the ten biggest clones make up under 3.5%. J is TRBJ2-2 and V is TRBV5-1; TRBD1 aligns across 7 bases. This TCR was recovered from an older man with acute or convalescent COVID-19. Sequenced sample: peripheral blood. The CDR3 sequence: CASSWVGQTGELFF. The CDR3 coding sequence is TGCGCCAGCAGCTGGGTGGGACAGACCGGGGAGCTGTTTTTT.